This T cell receptor (beta chain) was found in a study of cytomegalovirus exposure and HLA in healthy donors. Notes on the study in general: In an earlier analysis, in some 540 donors, most V segments appeared productive either ~87% or ~30% of the time.

This clone came up a few times. As yet, its antigen is unknown. Researchers ran the PCR with 60 Vbeta and 13 Jbeta primers. Clones were read by immunoSEQ multiplex PCR, and TCRdb kept only the in-frame ones, dropping some. The sample records about 130,000 clones, about four fifths being singletons. Sequencing used PBMCs. The sequence derives from a man aged 30 to 39 in good health and CMV-seronegative.

CDR3 sequence: CASSHHRGPATNYGYTF. The CDR3 DNA sequence: TGTGCCAGCAGCCACCACAGGGGGCCGGCCACAAACTATGGCTACACCTTC. The J gene is TRBJ1-2, the V gene TRBV11-2; 9 bases are a match to TRBD1. V lost 5 bases, J lost 2 bases, and 12 bases stayed unmatched. Looked up from germline, CDR1 is SGHAT and CDR2 is FQNNGV. The CDR3 is 17 amino acids.